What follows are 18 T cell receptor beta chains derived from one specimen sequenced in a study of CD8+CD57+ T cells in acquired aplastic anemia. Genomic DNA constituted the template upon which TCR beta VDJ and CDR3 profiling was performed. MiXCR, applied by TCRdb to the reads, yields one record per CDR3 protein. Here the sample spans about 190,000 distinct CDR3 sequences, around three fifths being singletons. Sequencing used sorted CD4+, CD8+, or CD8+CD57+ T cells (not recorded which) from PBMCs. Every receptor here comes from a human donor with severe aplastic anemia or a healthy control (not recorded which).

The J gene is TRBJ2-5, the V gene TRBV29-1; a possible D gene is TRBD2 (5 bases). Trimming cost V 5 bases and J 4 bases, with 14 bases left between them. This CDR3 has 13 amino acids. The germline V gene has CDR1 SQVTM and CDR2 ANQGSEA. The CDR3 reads CSVPLGVGETQYF. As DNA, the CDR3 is TGCAGCGTTCCCCTCGGGGTTGGAGAGACCCAGTACTTC. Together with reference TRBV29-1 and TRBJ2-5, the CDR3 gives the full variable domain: SAVISQKPSRDICQRGTSLTIQCQVDSQVTMMFWYRQQPGQSLTLIATANQGSEATYESGFVIDKFPISRPNLTFSTLTVSNMSPEDSSIYLCSVPLGVGETQYFGPGTRLLVL.

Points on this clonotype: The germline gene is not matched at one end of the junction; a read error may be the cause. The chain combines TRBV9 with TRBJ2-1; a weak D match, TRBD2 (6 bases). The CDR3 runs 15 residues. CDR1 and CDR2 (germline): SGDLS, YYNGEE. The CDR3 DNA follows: TGCGCCAGCAGCCGACCCGGGGGACCCAACAATGAGCAGTTCTTC. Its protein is CASSRPGGPNNEQFF.

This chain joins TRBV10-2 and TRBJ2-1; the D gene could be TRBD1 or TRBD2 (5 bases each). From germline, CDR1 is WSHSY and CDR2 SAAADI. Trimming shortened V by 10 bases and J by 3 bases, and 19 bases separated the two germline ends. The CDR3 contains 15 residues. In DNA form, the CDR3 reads TGCGCCACATCTGGGGGTCGGCACGACTACAATGAGCAGTTCTTC. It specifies CATSGGRHDYNEQFF.

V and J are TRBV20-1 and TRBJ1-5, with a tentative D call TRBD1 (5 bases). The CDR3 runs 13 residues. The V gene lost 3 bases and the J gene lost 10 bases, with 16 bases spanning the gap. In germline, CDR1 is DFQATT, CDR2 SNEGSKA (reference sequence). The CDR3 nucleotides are TGCAGTGCTAGTACGGGACCGATAAATCCCCAGCATTTT. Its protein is CSASTGPINPQHF.

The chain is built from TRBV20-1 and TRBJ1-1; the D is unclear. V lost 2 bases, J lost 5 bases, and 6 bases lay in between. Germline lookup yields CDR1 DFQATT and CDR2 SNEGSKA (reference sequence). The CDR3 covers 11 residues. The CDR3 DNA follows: TGCAGTGCTAGACCCCAGACTGAAGCTTTCTTT. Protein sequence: CSARPQTEAFF.

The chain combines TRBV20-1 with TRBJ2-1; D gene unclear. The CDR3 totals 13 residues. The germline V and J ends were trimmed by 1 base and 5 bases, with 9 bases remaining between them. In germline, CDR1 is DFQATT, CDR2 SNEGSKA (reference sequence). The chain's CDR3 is CSARVWDHNEQFF. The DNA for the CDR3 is TGCAGTGCTAGAGTCTGGGATCACAATGAGCAGTTCTTC.

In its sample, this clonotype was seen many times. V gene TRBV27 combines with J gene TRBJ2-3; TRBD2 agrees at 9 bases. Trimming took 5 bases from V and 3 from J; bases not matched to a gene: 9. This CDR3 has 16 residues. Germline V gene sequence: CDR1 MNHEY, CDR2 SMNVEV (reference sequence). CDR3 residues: CASSLLLAGGTDTQYF. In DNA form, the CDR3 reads TGTGCCAGCAGTCTACTCCTCGCGGGGGGGACAGATACGCAGTATTTT.

The CDR3 sequence is CSALAGTEAFF. Here the CDR3 DNA reads TGCAGTGCCCTCGCCGGCACTGAAGCTTTCTTT. The rearrangement uses TRBV20-1 and TRBJ1-1; D ambiguous. The germline V gene encodes CDR1 DFQATT and CDR2 SNEGSKA (reference sequence). The CDR3 sequence is 11 residues long. V was trimmed by 6 bases and J by 4 bases, leaving 9 bases between them.

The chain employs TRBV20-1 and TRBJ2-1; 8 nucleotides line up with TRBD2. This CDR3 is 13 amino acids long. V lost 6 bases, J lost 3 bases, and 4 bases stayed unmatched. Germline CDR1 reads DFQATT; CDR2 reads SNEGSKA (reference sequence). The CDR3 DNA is TGCAGTGCGAAGACTAGCGACTACAATGAGCAGTTCTTC. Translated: CSAKTSDYNEQFF.

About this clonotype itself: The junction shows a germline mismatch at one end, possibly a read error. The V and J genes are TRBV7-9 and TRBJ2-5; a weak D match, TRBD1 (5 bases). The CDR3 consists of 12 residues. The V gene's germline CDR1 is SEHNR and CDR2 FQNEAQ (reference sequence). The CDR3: CASLDPDNFGDF. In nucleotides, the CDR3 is TGTGCCAGCCTAGACCCGGACAACTTCGGCGACTTC.

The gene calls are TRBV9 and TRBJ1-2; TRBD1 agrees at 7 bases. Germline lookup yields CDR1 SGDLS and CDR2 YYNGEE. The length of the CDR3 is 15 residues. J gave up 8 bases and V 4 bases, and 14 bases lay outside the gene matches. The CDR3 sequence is CASSPWIGGMGGYTF. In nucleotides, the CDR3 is TGTGCCAGCAGCCCCTGGATAGGGGGCATGGGAGGCTACACCTTC.

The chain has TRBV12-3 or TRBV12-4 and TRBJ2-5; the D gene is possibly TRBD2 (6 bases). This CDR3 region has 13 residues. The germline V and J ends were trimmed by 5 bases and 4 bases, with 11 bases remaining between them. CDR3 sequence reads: CASSGGKGETQYF. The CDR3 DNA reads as TGTGCCAGCAGTGGGGGGAAGGGAGAGACCCAGTACTTC.

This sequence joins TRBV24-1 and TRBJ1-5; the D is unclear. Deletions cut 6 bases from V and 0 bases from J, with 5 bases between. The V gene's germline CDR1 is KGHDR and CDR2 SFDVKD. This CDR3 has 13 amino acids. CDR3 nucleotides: TGTGCCACCAGTACGGATAGCAATCAGCCCCAGCATTTT. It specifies CATSTDSNQPQHF.

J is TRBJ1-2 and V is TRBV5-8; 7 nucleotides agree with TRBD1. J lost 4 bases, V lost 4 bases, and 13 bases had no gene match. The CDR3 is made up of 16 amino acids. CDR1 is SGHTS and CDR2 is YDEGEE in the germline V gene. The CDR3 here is CASSPLAGQPRYGYTF. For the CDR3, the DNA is TGTGCCAGCAGCCCCCTTGCGGGACAGCCTCGCTATGGCTACACCTTC.

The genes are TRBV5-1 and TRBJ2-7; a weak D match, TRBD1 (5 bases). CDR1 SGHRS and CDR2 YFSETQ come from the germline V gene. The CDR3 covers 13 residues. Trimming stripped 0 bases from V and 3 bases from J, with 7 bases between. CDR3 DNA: TGCGCCAGCAGCTTGGAGGGGATCTACGAGCAGTACTTC. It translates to CASSLEGIYEQYF.

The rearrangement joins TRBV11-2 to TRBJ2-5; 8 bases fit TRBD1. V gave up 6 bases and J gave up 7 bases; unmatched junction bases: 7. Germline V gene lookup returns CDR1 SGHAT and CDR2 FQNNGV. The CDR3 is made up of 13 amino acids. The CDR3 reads CASSSQGAGTQYF. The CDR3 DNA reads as TGTGCCAGCAGTTCCCAGGGGGCAGGGACCCAGTACTTC.

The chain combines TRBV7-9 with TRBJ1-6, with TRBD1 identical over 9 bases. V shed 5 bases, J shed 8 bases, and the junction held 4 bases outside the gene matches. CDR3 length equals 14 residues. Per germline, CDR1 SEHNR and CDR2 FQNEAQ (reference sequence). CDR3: CASSQRTGDSPLHF. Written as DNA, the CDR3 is TGTGCCAGCAGCCAGAGGACAGGGGATTCACCCCTCCACTTT.

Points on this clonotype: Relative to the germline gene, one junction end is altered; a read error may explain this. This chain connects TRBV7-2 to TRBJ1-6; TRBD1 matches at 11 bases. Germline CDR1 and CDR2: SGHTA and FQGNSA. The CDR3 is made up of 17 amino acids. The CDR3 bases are TGTGCCAGCAGCACCCGGACAGGGGGCATAGGAAATTCACGCCTCCACTTT. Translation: CASSTRTGGIGNSRLHF.